Listed here are 28 T cell receptor beta chains from one sample, sequenced in a study of technical replicates of blood from several donors. Assay used: immunoSEQ multiplex PCR; TCRdb lists only in-frame clones, some missing. The sample includes some 67,000 clones, 95% to 98% seen only once; the top ten take 0.16%. Input material: T cells isolated from PBMCs. These receptors came from a human donor in good health.

V usage is TRBV10-3 and J usage is TRBJ2-7; the match to TRBD2 covers 9 bases. The CDR3 covers 14 residues. In germline, CDR1 is ENHRY, CDR2 SYGVKD. The V segment lost 6 bases and the J segment 4 bases; nucleotides outside the gene matches: 7. The CDR3 coding sequence is TGTGCCATCAGGAAGACTAGCGGAGATTACGAGCAGTACTTC. Its protein product is CAIRKTSGDYEQYF.

The chain uses TRBV28 and TRBJ1-2; TRBD1 matches at 7 bases. From germline, CDR1 is MDHEN and CDR2 SYDVKM. The V and J ends lost 6 bases and 4 bases, in that order; junction bases with no gene match: 8. The CDR3 sequence is 14 residues long. The CDR3 loop is CASSNPGTVYGYTF. In DNA form, the CDR3 reads TGTGCCAGCAGCAACCCGGGGACAGTCTATGGCTACACCTTC.

This chain links TRBV2 with TRBJ2-1, with a tentative D call TRBD2 (6 bases). The CDR3 runs to 15 residues. Germline V CDR1 and CDR2: SNHLY, FYNNEI. With 3 bases removed from V and 12 bases from J, the gap between germline ends came to 21 bases. CDR3 sequence reads: CASSEEGPLTMRQFF. The CDR3 coding sequence is TGTGCCAGCAGTGAGGAGGGACCGCTTACAATGAGGCAGTTCTTC.

The CDR3 DNA reads TGTGCCAGCAGCCCGGACAGGTATTTTTATAATTCACCCCTCCACTTT. Amino acid sequence: CASSPDRYFYNSPLHF. V is TRBV6-4 and J is TRBJ1-6; TRBD1 matches 7 bases. CDR3 length: 16 amino acids. Germline assignment: CDR1 MRHNA and CDR2 SNTAGT. The V and J ends lost 6 bases and 4 bases, in that order; junction bases with no gene match: 9.

The chain has TRBV4-1 and TRBJ2-2; D is unresolved. The germline V gene encodes CDR1 MGHRA and CDR2 YSYEKL. This CDR3 has 14 amino acids. Trimming took 1 base from V and 1 from J, leaving 4 bases between them. The CDR3 spells CASSQGQNTGELFF. The CDR3 region has the DNA TGCGCCAGCAGCCAAGGACAGAACACCGGGGAGCTGTTTTTT.

The rearrangement uses TRBV28 and TRBJ2-2, with 7 bases matching TRBD1. This CDR3 region has 18 residues. In germline, CDR1 is MDHEN, CDR2 SYDVKM. V was clipped by 8 bases and J by 1 base; unmatched bases: 16. The CDR3: CASGSTGQKARNTGELFF. In DNA form, the CDR3 reads TGTGCCAGCGGCAGTACGGGACAGAAGGCCAGGAACACCGGGGAGCTGTTTTTT.

This clone has just one count. One end of the junction is discordant with germline, which a read error may explain. V and J are TRBV7-7 and TRBJ2-5; a possible D gene is TRBD1 (6 bases). Germline lookup yields CDR1 SSHAT and CDR2 FNYEAQ (reference sequence). CDR3 length: 17 residues. CDR3 in amino acids: CASSSTRATGKLETQYF. The DNA for the CDR3 is TGTGCTAGCAGCTCCACACGAGCAACAGGGAAATTAGAGACCCAGTACTTC.

This chain joins TRBV6-1 and TRBJ2-7; D remains ambiguous. Germline CDR1 MNHNS, CDR2 SASEGT. The germline V and J ends were trimmed by 1 base and 3 bases, with 13 bases remaining between them. This CDR3 has 15 amino acids. CDR3 coding DNA: TGTGCCAGCAGTGAAGGCAAGCCTCTTTTCTACGAGCAGTACTTC. Amino acids: CASSEGKPLFYEQYF.

The CDR3 protein is CASSPQRGVGPNEQFF. CDR3 DNA: TGCGCCAGCAGCCCCCAACGGGGAGTGGGTCCCAATGAGCAGTTCTTC. V and J are TRBV5-1 and TRBJ2-1; weak D call: TRBD2 (5 bases). CDR3 size: 16 residues. Trimming took 4 bases from V and 6 from J, leaving 20 bases between them. Germline V gene lookup returns CDR1 SGHRS and CDR2 YFSETQ.

This chain uses TRBV30 with TRBJ2-5; no clear D gene. Trimming stripped 0 bases from V and 5 bases from J, with 7 bases between. In germline, CDR1 is GTSNPN, CDR2 SVGIG (reference sequence). The CDR3 runs to 12 residues. CDR3 region: CAWSVRVETQYF. In DNA, the CDR3 is TGTGCCTGGAGTGTGCGCGTTGAGACCCAGTACTTC.

The rearrangement joins TRBV6-1 to TRBJ1-2, with a weak D call TRBD1 (6 bases). CDR3 length equals 15 residues. The V gene lost 2 bases and the J gene lost 4 bases, with 14 bases spanning the gap. Germline CDR1 and CDR2: MNHNS and SASEGT. The CDR3 spells CASSERAGAFYGYTF. As DNA, the CDR3 is TGTGCCAGCAGTGAACGGGCAGGGGCTTTCTATGGCTACACCTTC.

The chain has TRBV28 and TRBJ1-1; D may be TRBD1 (6 bases). Germline lookup yields CDR1 MDHEN and CDR2 SYDVKM. V was pared by 6 bases and J by 1 base, with 18 bases between. The CDR3 extends over 16 amino acids. The CDR3 DNA sequence: TGTGCCAGCAGCCCTGCGGGGGGCCCGAGGAACACTGAAGCTTTCTTT. This translates into CASSPAGGPRNTEAFF. The whole variable domain, remainder taken from reference TRBV28 and TRBJ1-1, is DVKVTQSSRYLVKRTGEKVFLECVQDMDHENMFWYRQDPGLGLRLIYFSYDVKMKEKGDIPEGYSVSREKKERFSLILESASTNQTSMYLCASSPAGGPRNTEAFFGQGTRLTVV.

The chain recombines TRBV28 with TRBJ1-2; D unclear. V lost 3 bases to trimming and J lost 7 bases, with 9 bases between them. Per the germline V gene, CDR1 is MDHEN and CDR2 is SYDVKM. The CDR3 covers 12 residues. CDR3 sequence: CASSFVLVGYTF. The CDR3 DNA follows: TGTGCCAGCAGTTTCGTTTTAGTTGGCTACACCTTC.

This rearrangement joins TRBV5-1 to TRBJ2-7; D possibly corresponds to TRBD1 (5 bases). Per the germline V gene, CDR1 is SGHRS and CDR2 is YFSETQ. V was pared by 3 bases and J by 2 bases, with 12 bases between. The length of the CDR3 is 14 residues. The CDR3 protein is CASSSRGSTYEQYF. CDR3 nucleotides: TGCGCCAGCAGCTCTAGGGGCAGTACCTACGAGCAGTACTTC.

The chain has TRBV7-2 and TRBJ2-5; 8 positions agree with TRBD1. CDR1 and CDR2 (germline): SGHTA, FQGNSA. J lost 3 bases, V lost 2 bases, and 2 bases had no gene match. The CDR3 covers 14 residues. Written as DNA, the CDR3 is TGTGCCAGCAGCTTATCAGGGGGCAAAGAGACCCAGTACTTC. It specifies CASSLSGGKETQYF.

The chain is built from TRBV6-6 and TRBJ2-2; D possibly corresponds to TRBD2 (6 bases). CDR1 is MNHNY and CDR2 is SVGAGI in the germline V gene (reference sequence). Trimming removed 8 bases from V and 7 bases from J, with 17 bases in between. CDR3 length: 14 residues. DNA for the CDR3: TGTGCCAGCTTTGCCCGGATGGAGGGCGGGGAGCTGTTTTTT. Its protein is CASFARMEGGELFF.

This rearrangement joins TRBV7-2 to TRBJ2-3; TRBD1 matches at 7 bases. CDR3 length equals 14 residues. The germline V gene has CDR1 SGHTA and CDR2 FQGNSA. Unmatched junction bases numbered 11, after V lost 2 bases and J lost 12 bases. The CDR3 is CASSLFQTGTNQYF. The CDR3 DNA is TGTGCCAGCAGCTTATTCCAGACAGGGACAAATCAGTATTTT. The full variable domain, its missing parts supplied by reference TRBV7-2 and TRBJ2-3, is GAGVSQSPSNKVTEKGKDVELRCDPISGHTALYWYRQSLGQGLEFLIYFQGNSAPDKSGLPSDRFSAERTGGSVSTLTIQRTQQEDSAVYLCASSLFQTGTNQYFGPGTRLTVL.

This chain uses TRBV6-6 with TRBJ1-2; TRBD1 is a possible D gene (5 bases). CDR1 is MNHNY, CDR2 SVGAGI, per germline (reference sequence). The CDR3 runs to 15 residues. Trimming removed 0 bases from V and 14 bases from J, with 22 bases in between. The CDR3 DNA follows: TGTGCCAGCAGTTACTCTCTATCTCCGGGGGATAAGGATACCTTC. Its protein product is CASSYSLSPGDKDTF.

CDR3 sequence: CASSPTSGRADTQYF. The CDR3 coding sequence is TGTGCCAGCAGTCCTACTAGCGGGAGGGCAGATACGCAGTATTTT. The rearrangement joins TRBV6-5 to TRBJ2-3, with 13 bases matching TRBD2. From germline, CDR1 is MNHEY and CDR2 SVGAGI. CDR3 length: 15 residues. V gave up 5 bases and J gave up 4 bases; unmatched junction bases: 3.

The J gene is TRBJ2-1, the V gene TRBV5-1; 7 positions agree with TRBD2. This CDR3 region has 15 residues. V lost 4 bases and J lost 8; bases outside the gene matches: 12. CDR1 SGHRS and CDR2 YFSETQ come from the germline V gene. Written as DNA, the CDR3 is TGCGCCAGCAGCCCGGAGGGTAGCGGGTTCGATGAGCAGTTCTTC. Translated, it gives CASSPEGSGFDEQFF.

This chain uses TRBV2 with TRBJ1-1, with D perhaps matching TRBD1 (6 bases). The CDR3 is 14 residues long. V was trimmed by 2 bases and J by 0 bases, leaving 7 bases between them. Germline V gene lookup returns CDR1 SNHLY and CDR2 FYNNEI. Here the CDR3 DNA reads TGTGCCAGCAGTGAAAGGGGGATGAACACTGAAGCTTTCTTT. This gives the protein CASSERGMNTEAFF.

The V and J genes are TRBV6-1 and TRBJ1-1, with D possibly TRBD1 on 6 matching bases. V was trimmed by 0 bases and J by 14 bases, leaving 16 bases between them. Germline V gene lookup returns CDR1 MNHNS and CDR2 SASEGT. The CDR3 spans 13 residues. The CDR3: CASSEAVQGRLFF. The CDR3 nucleotides are TGTGCCAGCAGTGAAGCTGTACAGGGAAGATTATTCTTT.

The chain is built from TRBV5-4 and TRBJ1-1; 7 nucleotides agree with TRBD1. Losses at the gene ends were 4 bases for V and 1 base for J; bases not matched to a gene: 4. The CDR3 length is 14 residues. CDR1 and CDR2 from the germline V gene are SGHNT and YYREEE (reference sequence). In DNA, the CDR3 is TGTGCCAGCAGCCTGGGACAGACGAACACTGAAGCTTTCTTT. It yields the protein CASSLGQTNTEAFF.

The chain combines TRBV4-1 with TRBJ1-1; no clear D. With 2 bases removed from V and 0 bases from J, the gap between germline ends came to 7 bases. This CDR3 region has 14 residues. Per germline, CDR1 MGHRA and CDR2 YSYEKL. The CDR3 reads CASSQHGLNTEAFF. The CDR3, as DNA: TGCGCCAGCAGCCAACACGGGTTGAACACTGAAGCTTTCTTT.

The genes are TRBV25-1 and TRBJ1-1; D is unresolved. The CDR3 has 15 residues. Per the germline V gene, CDR1 is MGHDK and CDR2 is SYGVNS. The V end was cut by 2 bases, the J end by 10 bases, with 20 bases between. CDR3 protein: CASSENSVRELGAFF. CDR3 coding DNA: TGTGCCAGCAGTGAAAACTCGGTTCGGGAACTGGGAGCTTTCTTT.

The chain joins TRBV5-8 to TRBJ2-7, with TRBD2 matching over 9 bases. J gave up 4 bases and V 0 bases, and 8 bases lay outside the gene matches. The CDR3 covers 16 residues. Germline values: CDR1 SGHTS, CDR2 YDEGEE. CDR3 residues: CASSLGRSGGYYEQYF. The CDR3 DNA sequence: TGTGCCAGCAGCTTGGGAAGGAGCGGGGGGTATTACGAGCAGTACTTC.

V gene TRBV29-1 combines with J gene TRBJ2-7; a weak D match, TRBD1 (5 bases). V was trimmed by 6 bases and J by 3 bases, leaving 12 bases between them. Germline CDR1 reads SQVTM; CDR2 reads ANQGSEA. The CDR3 runs to 12 residues. Here the CDR3 reads CSVYSTGYEQYF. CDR3 nucleotides: TGCAGCGTATACTCCACAGGCTACGAGCAGTACTTC.

The chain has TRBV6-6 and TRBJ1-6, with D perhaps matching TRBD1 (6 bases). Germline CDR1 MNHNY, CDR2 SVGAGI (reference sequence). There are 15 residues in the CDR3. Trimming removed 2 bases at V and 6 bases at J, with 11 bases between. This CDR3 is CASSYGGAGNSPLHF. The CDR3 DNA sequence: TGTGCCAGCAGTTACGGGGGGGCTGGTAATTCACCCCTCCACTTT.